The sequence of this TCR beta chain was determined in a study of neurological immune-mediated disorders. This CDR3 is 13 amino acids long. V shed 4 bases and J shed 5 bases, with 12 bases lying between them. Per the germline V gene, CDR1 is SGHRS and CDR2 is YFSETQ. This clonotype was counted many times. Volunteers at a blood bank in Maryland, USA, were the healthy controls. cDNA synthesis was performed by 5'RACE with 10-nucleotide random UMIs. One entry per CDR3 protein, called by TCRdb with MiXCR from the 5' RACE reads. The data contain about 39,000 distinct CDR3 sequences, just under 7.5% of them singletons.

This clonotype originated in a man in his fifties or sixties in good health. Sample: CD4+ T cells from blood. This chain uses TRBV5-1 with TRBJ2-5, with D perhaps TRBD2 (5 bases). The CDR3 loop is CASSPGPGETQYF. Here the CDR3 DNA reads TGCGCCAGCAGCCCCGGCCCGGGGGAGACCCAGTACTTC. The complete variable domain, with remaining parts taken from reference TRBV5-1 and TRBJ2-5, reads KAGVTQTPRYLIKTRGQQVTLSCSPISGHRSVSWYQQTPGQGLQFLFEYFSETQRNKGNFPGRFSGRQFSNSRSEMNVSTLELGDSALYLCASSPGPGETQYFGPGTRLLVL.